This T cell receptor (beta chain) emerged from a study of PD-1 blockade in classical Hodgkin lymphoma. The CDR3 consists of 14 residues. CDR1 is LGHNA, CDR2 YNFKEQ, per germline. Between the trimmed V and J ends, which lost 1 base and 4 bases, there was a span of 8 bases. Measured with immunoSEQ multiplex PCR; TCRdb has only the in-frame clones, and not every one. The sample lists about 86,000 clones, approximately 91% occurring once. The patients all showed relapse after autologous stem cell transplantation, while their brentuximab vedotin exposure varied. The TCR originated in a human donor with classical Hodgkin lymphoma. The sequenced sample was peripheral blood mononuclear cells (PBMCs), obtained at baseline. The J gene is TRBJ1-5, the V gene TRBV4-2, with D uncertain. This CDR3 is CASSQGAGNQPQHF. In DNA, the CDR3 is TGTGCCAGCAGCCAAGGGGCAGGAAATCAGCCCCAGCATTTT.